This passage covers 7 T cell receptor beta chains from one sample sequenced in a study of radiation and T cells in renal cell carcinoma. The method was immunoSEQ multiplex PCR; TCRdb's version includes in-frame clones alone and lacks a portion of them. The table records around 15,000 clones, 50% of them present only once. Treatment noted: 15 Gy SBRT to primary tumor, nephrectomy 4 weeks later. The sample in question was tumor tissue, obtained from a patient whose treatment included radiotherapy and nephrectomy. Source of these receptors: a woman in her sixties with renal cell carcinoma.

The chain uses TRBV2 and TRBJ2-4; possible D gene TRBD1, 6 bases. V was trimmed by 6 bases and J by 0 bases, leaving 15 bases between them. CDR3 length: 16 residues. CDR1 SNHLY and CDR2 FYNNEI come from the germline V gene. This CDR3 is CASRGSGALAKNIQYF. Here the CDR3 DNA reads TGTGCCAGCAGGGGGTCAGGGGCCCTAGCCAAAAACATTCAGTACTTC.

As to this clone: One end of the junction varies from germline; a read error may be responsible. The gene calls are TRBV5-4 and TRBJ2-5, with TRBD2 identical over 8 bases. CDR3 length equals 15 residues. CDR1 and CDR2 from the germline V gene are SGHNT and YYREEE (reference sequence). CDR3 in amino acids: CASSLAHGGGETQYF. DNA for the CDR3: TGCGCCAGCAGCTTGGCCCACGGGGGGGGAGAGACCCAGTACTTC.

This clone occurred a few times. The chain carries TRBV18 and TRBJ2-1, with a tentative D call TRBD2 (6 bases). CDR1 is KGHSH and CDR2 is LQKENI in the germline V gene. The V end lost 0 bases, the J end lost 14 bases, and 23 bases lay between the germline ends. The CDR3 contains 16 residues. The chain's CDR3 is CASSPPAPSPWDSKFF. CDR3 nucleotide sequence: TGTGCCAGCTCACCACCGGCCCCCTCCCCATGGGACTCAAAGTTCTTC.

The chain combines TRBV27 with TRBJ2-7; 8 bases agree with TRBD2. Trimming removed 5 bases from V and 2 bases from J; junction bases left unmatched: 14. The CDR3 runs to 17 residues. CDR1 MNHEY and CDR2 SMNVEV come from the germline V gene (reference sequence). In nucleotides, the CDR3 is TGTGCCAGCAGTGAGATGCCACCAGGACTAGCCGCCTACGAGCAGTACTTC. This translates into CASSEMPPGLAAYEQYF.

This clone was seen only a few times. The chain uses TRBV7-9 and TRBJ2-7; a weak D match, TRBD1 (5 bases). Germline loops: CDR1 SEHNR, CDR2 FQNEAQ (reference sequence). V was clipped by 5 bases and J by 2 bases, with 7 bases between them. The CDR3 is made up of 12 amino acids. As DNA, the CDR3 is TGTGCCAGCAGCCTACAGGCCTACGAGCAGTACTTC. Translating it yields CASSLQAYEQYF.

The chain joins TRBV7-9 to TRBJ1-1; 8 bases are a match to TRBD1. In germline, CDR1 is SEHNR, CDR2 FQNEAQ (reference sequence). V was pared by 8 bases and J by 2 bases, with 10 bases of the junction left unmatched. The CDR3 is 15 amino acids. For the CDR3, the DNA is TGTGCCAGCTCGAAGGTTTCAGGGGGCAACACTGAAGCTTTCTTT. It codes for CASSKVSGGNTEAFF.

J is TRBJ1-1 and V is TRBV6-1, with TRBD1 identical over 8 bases. The CDR3 totals 13 residues. The V and J ends lost 3 bases and 11 bases, in that order; junction bases with no gene match: 8. Germline-derived CDR1 and CDR2 are MNHNS and SASEGT. The CDR3: CASSEGNHRGAFF. CDR3 DNA sequence: TGTGCCAGCAGTGAGGGGAACCACAGGGGGGCTTTCTTT.